The 25 T cell receptor beta chains listed next were all sequenced from one sample in a study of OX40 agonist ivuxolimab in advanced cancers. Data came from immunoSEQ multiplex PCR; TCRdb stores just in-frame clones and leaves some out. The repertoire holds 32,000 or so clones, with roughly 80% as singletons. This specimen consisted of CD4+ or CD8+ T cells sorted from blood, obtained in a trial of the OX40 agonist ivuxolimab. These receptors were obtained from an adult with an advanced solid tumor such as melanoma, head and neck, liver or kidney cancer.

The chain carries TRBV13 and TRBJ2-7; possibly TRBD1 for D (5 bases). Trimming cost V 7 bases and J 4 bases, with 17 bases left between them. CDR3 length equals 14 residues. Germline V gene data show CDR1 as PRHDT and CDR2 as FYEKMQ (reference sequence). CDR3 sequence: CASKIKGRDYEQYF. CDR3 sequence (DNA): TGTGCCAGCAAGATCAAGGGCAGGGATTACGAGCAGTACTTC.

J is TRBJ1-1 and V is TRBV28; D is possibly TRBD1 (5 bases). This CDR3 is built from 15 residues. Germline values: CDR1 MDHEN, CDR2 SYDVKM. V was cut by 2 bases and J by 5 bases, with 15 bases left in between. For the CDR3, the DNA is TGTGCCAGCAGTTTACCGGCCAACCAGGGTACTGAAGCTTTCTTT. Its protein is CASSLPANQGTEAFF. Full variable domain (rest looked up from reference TRBV28 and TRBJ1-1): DVKVTQSSRYLVKRTGEKVFLECVQDMDHENMFWYRQDPGLGLRLIYFSYDVKMKEKGDIPEGYSVSREKKERFSLILESASTNQTSMYLCASSLPANQGTEAFFGQGTRLTVV.

V and J are TRBV19 and TRBJ1-1; D is unresolved. In germline, CDR1 is LNHDA, CDR2 SQIVND (reference sequence). The CDR3 has 15 residues. Trimming cost V 0 bases and J 0 bases, with 8 bases left between them. CDR3 nucleotides: TGTGCCAGTAGTATAGATGGGGTTATGAACACTGAAGCTTTCTTT. Encoded protein: CASSIDGVMNTEAFF. Together with reference TRBV19 and TRBJ1-1, the CDR3 gives the full variable domain: DGGITQSPKYLFRKEGQNVTLSCEQNLNHDAMYWYRQDPGQGLRLIYYSQIVNDFQKGDIAEGYSVSREKKESFPLTVTSAQKNPTAFYLCASSIDGVMNTEAFFGQGTRLTVV.

Only a few counts were recorded for this clone. V is TRBV19 and J is TRBJ1-2; TRBD1 aligns across 7 bases. Per the germline V gene, CDR1 is LNHDA and CDR2 is SQIVND (reference sequence). CDR3 size: 12 residues. The trim removed 9 bases at V and 7 bases at J, leaving 8 bases unmatched. CDR3 loop: CASEQGRSGYTF. In nucleotides, the CDR3 is TGTGCCAGCGAACAGGGGCGCTCTGGCTACACCTTC.

This rearrangement joins TRBV9 to TRBJ1-6; D is possibly TRBD1 (5 bases). The CDR3 sequence is 15 residues long. V lost 4 bases, J lost 8 bases, and 16 bases lay in between. Germline values: CDR1 SGDLS, CDR2 YYNGEE. The CDR3 reads CASSPPGTDDSPLHF. The CDR3 DNA reads TGTGCCAGCAGCCCCCCCGGGACGGACGATTCACCCCTCCACTTT. Combining the CDR3 with reference TRBV9 and TRBJ1-6 gives the whole variable domain DSGVTQTPKHLITATGQRVTLRCSPRSGDLSVYWYQQSLDQGLQFLIQYYNGEERAKGNILERFSAQQFPDLHSELNLSSLELGDSALYFCASSPPGTDDSPLHFGNGTRLTVT.

The J gene is TRBJ2-7, the V gene TRBV7-2; 13 nucleotides line up with TRBD2. V trimming: 5 bases; J trimming: 2 bases; junction bases outside the gene matches: 9. CDR1 is SGHTA and CDR2 is FQGNSA in the germline V gene. The CDR3 is 17 residues long. CDR3 residues: CASSPQGLAGDPYEQYF. Written as DNA, the CDR3 is TGTGCCAGCAGCCCCCAAGGACTAGCGGGGGACCCCTACGAGCAGTACTTC.

This chain uses TRBV11-2 with TRBJ2-7; D gene unclear. Per the germline V gene, CDR1 is SGHAT and CDR2 is FQNNGV. CDR3 length: 12 residues. With 3 bases removed from V and 0 bases from J, the gap between germline ends came to 3 bases. CDR3 DNA sequence: TGTGCCAGCAGCTTCGCCTCCTACGAGCAGTACTTC. Its translation is CASSFASYEQYF.

A single count supports this clone. The chain is built from TRBV10-3 and TRBJ2-3; D gene ambiguous. Deletions cut 4 bases from V and 1 base from J, with 9 bases between. Germline V gives CDR1 ENHRY, CDR2 SYGVKD. This CDR3 contains 14 residues. For the CDR3, the DNA is TGTGCCATCAGTGTGGGGTCTCGCACAGATACGCAGTATTTT. Amino acids: CAISVGSRTDTQYF.

The chain couples TRBV7-2 to TRBJ1-5; weak D call: TRBD1 (5 bases). V was cut by 5 bases and J by 7 bases, with 18 bases left in between. CDR3 size: 15 residues. From germline, CDR1 is SGHTA and CDR2 FQGNSA. The CDR3 spells CASSLVMGGGQPQHF. The CDR3 DNA follows: TGTGCCAGCAGCCTCGTGATGGGGGGAGGACAGCCCCAGCATTTT.

The rearrangement joins TRBV11-3 to TRBJ2-3; 10 nucleotides agree with TRBD1. V was clipped by 3 bases and J by 4 bases; unmatched bases: 7. The CDR3 loop spans 16 amino acids. Germline V CDR1 and CDR2: SGHNT, YENEEA. CDR3 nucleotide sequence: TGTGCCAGCAGCTTGGGGACAGGGGTGAGGGCAGATACGCAGTATTTT. Encoded protein: CASSLGTGVRADTQYF.

The chain combines TRBV6-6 with TRBJ1-3; 7 bases are a match to TRBD1. J gave up 0 bases and V 6 bases, and 8 bases lay outside the gene matches. The length of the CDR3 is 16 residues. Germline CDR1 and CDR2: MNHNY and SVGAGI (reference sequence). CDR3 nucleotide sequence: TGTGCCAGCAGCCACGGGGGGACAGTCTCTGGAAACACCATATATTTT. Protein: CASSHGGTVSGNTIYF.

This clone showed up just once. V usage is TRBV9 and J usage is TRBJ2-1; D is tentatively TRBD1 or TRBD2 (5 bases each). CDR1 is SGDLS and CDR2 is YYNGEE in the germline V gene. CDR3 length: 14 residues. V lost 6 bases and J 0 bases, leaving 10 bases between the germline ends. CDR3 sequence reads: CASNGGSSYNEQFF. The CDR3 bases are TGTGCCAGCAATGGGGGAAGCTCCTACAATGAGCAGTTCTTC.

This chain connects TRBV27 to TRBJ1-1; 8 bases are a match to TRBD1. Germline V lookup: CDR1 MNHEY, CDR2 SMNVEV (reference sequence). Losses at the gene ends were 5 bases for V and 1 base for J; bases not matched to a gene: 6. The CDR3 is 15 amino acids. The CDR3 bases are TGTGCCAGCAGTGCTTGGACAGGGTGGAACACTGAAGCTTTCTTT. This codes for CASSAWTGWNTEAFF.

This chain joins TRBV10-1 and TRBJ1-5; possible D gene TRBD1, 6 bases. Germline V gene data show CDR1 as WNHNN and CDR2 as SYGVQD (reference sequence). Trimming shortened V by 2 bases and J by 0 bases, and 20 bases separated the two germline ends. The CDR3 spans 19 residues. CDR3 amino acids: CASSETDSPTDYSNQPQHF. CDR3 sequence (DNA): TGCGCCAGCAGTGAGACGGACAGCCCCACCGATTATAGCAATCAGCCCCAGCATTTT.

The rearrangement uses TRBV7-9 and TRBJ2-7, with 7 positions matching TRBD1. CDR1 is SEHNR and CDR2 is FQNEAQ in the germline V gene (reference sequence). Germline trimming cut 5 bases from V and 4 bases from J; bases unmatched to any gene: 8. The CDR3 sequence is 14 residues long. CDR3 DNA sequence: TGTGCCAGCAGCCGTACCGGGACAGAATACGAGCAGTACTTC. Protein product: CASSRTGTEYEQYF.

This sequence joins TRBV5-1 and TRBJ2-1, with D possibly being TRBD1 or TRBD2 (5 bases each). This CDR3 is 14 amino acids long. Trimming took off 4 bases at V and 5 bases at J, with 13 bases between the two ends. Germline values: CDR1 SGHRS, CDR2 YFSETQ. The CDR3 loop reads CASSETGANNEQFF. The CDR3 DNA reads TGCGCCAGCAGCGAAACCGGGGCCAACAATGAGCAGTTCTTC.

The V call is TRBV19, the J call TRBJ2-6; TRBD2 matches 13 bases. V lost 4 bases, J lost 4 bases, and 7 bases stayed unmatched. The CDR3 consists of 18 residues. Germline CDR1 reads LNHDA; CDR2 reads SQIVND (reference sequence). The chain's CDR3 is CASSRGLAGNPGANVLTF. In DNA, the CDR3 is TGTGCCAGTAGTAGGGGACTAGCGGGAAATCCAGGGGCCAACGTCCTGACTTTC.

The genes are TRBV2 and TRBJ1-4; D gene ambiguous. Germline V lookup: CDR1 SNHLY, CDR2 FYNNEI. This CDR3 is built from 14 residues. The germline V and J ends were trimmed by 6 bases and 0 bases, with 8 bases remaining between them. The CDR3 DNA is TGTGCCAGCAGGCGTACGACAACTAATGAAAAACTGTTTTTT. Translating it yields CASRRTTTNEKLFF.

The chain carries TRBV7-9 and TRBJ2-5; no clear D gene. The ends were cut back, 2 bases at V and 6 bases at J, with 19 bases in the middle. Germline V gene data show CDR1 as SEHNR and CDR2 as FQNEAQ (reference sequence). The CDR3 loop spans 16 amino acids. The DNA for the CDR3 is TGTGCCAGCAGCTTATACTCCAGCCTCCCTGGACAGACCCAGTACTTC. Its protein is CASSLYSSLPGQTQYF.

V and J are TRBV30 and TRBJ1-2; D gene uncertain. The CDR3 has 15 amino acids. V was clipped by 2 bases and J by 7 bases, with 20 bases between them. The germline gives CDR1 GTSNPN, CDR2 SVGIG (reference sequence). CDR3 sequence reads: CAWSSLLNQEGGYTF. DNA of the CDR3: TGTGCCTGGAGTTCCCTCCTTAACCAAGAAGGTGGCTACACCTTC.

This chain uses TRBV7-9 with TRBJ1-6; D is unclear. CDR1 is SEHNR and CDR2 is FQNEAQ in the germline V gene (reference sequence). The length of the CDR3 is 13 residues. V was shortened by 6 bases and J by 5 bases, with 8 bases between the two germline ends. Here the CDR3 DNA reads TGTGCCAGCAGTGGCCAGAATAATTCACCCCTCCACTTT. Its translation is CASSGQNNSPLHF.

This chain links TRBV4-3 with TRBJ2-5, with TRBD1 as a possible D gene (7 bases). Trimming cost V 0 bases and J 4 bases, with 15 bases left between them. Looked up from germline, CDR1 is LGHNA and CDR2 is YSLEER. CDR3 length: 16 amino acids. CDR3 amino acids: CASSQDWAGGGETQYF. The CDR3 DNA follows: TGCGCCAGCAGCCAAGATTGGGCAGGGGGAGGAGAGACCCAGTACTTC.

This chain connects TRBV19 to TRBJ1-5; unclear D gene. V was clipped by 1 base and J by 1 base, with 8 bases between them. This CDR3 contains 15 residues. Germline V lookup: CDR1 LNHDA, CDR2 SQIVND (reference sequence). CDR3 sequence (DNA): TGTGCCAGTAGTATAGTCTCACGGAGCAATCAGCCCCAGCATTTT. It yields the protein CASSIVSRSNQPQHF.

The chain employs TRBV19 and TRBJ2-1, with 8 bases fitting TRBD2. The germline V gene encodes CDR1 LNHDA and CDR2 SQIVND (reference sequence). CDR3 length: 17 amino acids. Trimming cost V 4 bases and J 1 base; bases outside gene matches: 9. The CDR3 is CASSKAGVVSSYNEQFF. CDR3 sequence (DNA): TGTGCCAGTAGTAAAGCGGGAGTCGTCAGTTCCTACAATGAGCAGTTCTTC.

The rearrangement links TRBV15 to TRBJ1-1; the D is unclear. Trimming pared 1 base from V and 3 bases from J, leaving 12 bases between. Germline V gene data show CDR1 as LNHNV and CDR2 as YYDKDF (reference sequence). The CDR3 covers 15 residues. The chain's CDR3 is CATSRGGSQDTEAFF. DNA for the CDR3: TGTGCCACCAGCAGAGGAGGCAGTCAGGACACTGAAGCTTTCTTT. The full variable domain, with the rest looked up from reference TRBV15 and TRBJ1-1, is DAMVIQNPRYQVTQFGKPVTLSCSQTLNHNVMYWYQQKSSQAPKLLFHYYDKDFNNEADTPDNFQSRRPNTSFCFLDIRSPGLGDTAMYLCATSRGGSQDTEAFFGQGTRLTVV.